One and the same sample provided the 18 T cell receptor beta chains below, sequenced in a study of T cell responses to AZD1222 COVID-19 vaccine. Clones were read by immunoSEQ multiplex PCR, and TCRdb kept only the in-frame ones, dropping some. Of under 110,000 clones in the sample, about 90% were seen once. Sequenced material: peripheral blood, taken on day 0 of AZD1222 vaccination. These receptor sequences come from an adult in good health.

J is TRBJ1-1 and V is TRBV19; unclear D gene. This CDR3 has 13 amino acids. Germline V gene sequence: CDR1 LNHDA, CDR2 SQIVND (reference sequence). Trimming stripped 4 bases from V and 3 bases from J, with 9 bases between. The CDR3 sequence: CASSRGGDTEAFF. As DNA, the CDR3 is TGTGCCAGTAGTAGAGGCGGGGACACTGAAGCTTTCTTT. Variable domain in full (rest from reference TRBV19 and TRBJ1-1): DGGITQSPKYLFRKEGQNVTLSCEQNLNHDAMYWYRQDPGQGLRLIYYSQIVNDFQKGDIAEGYSVSREKKESFPLTVTSAQKNPTAFYLCASSRGGDTEAFFGQGTRLTVV.

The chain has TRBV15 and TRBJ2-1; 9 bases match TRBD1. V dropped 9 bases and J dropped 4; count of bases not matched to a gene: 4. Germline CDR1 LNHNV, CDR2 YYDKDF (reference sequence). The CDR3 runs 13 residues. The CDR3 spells CATGQGTYNEQFF. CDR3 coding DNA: TGTGCCACTGGACAGGGGACTTACAATGAGCAGTTCTTC.

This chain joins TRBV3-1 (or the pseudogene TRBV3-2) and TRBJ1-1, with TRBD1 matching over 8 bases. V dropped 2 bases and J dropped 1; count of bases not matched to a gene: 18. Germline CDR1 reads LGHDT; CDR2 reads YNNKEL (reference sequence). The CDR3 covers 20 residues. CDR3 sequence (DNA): TGTGCCAGCAGCCAATTAGTTCTGCAGGGGGCAGTTCGGGGGAACACTGAAGCTTTCTTT. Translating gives CASSQLVLQGAVRGNTEAFF.

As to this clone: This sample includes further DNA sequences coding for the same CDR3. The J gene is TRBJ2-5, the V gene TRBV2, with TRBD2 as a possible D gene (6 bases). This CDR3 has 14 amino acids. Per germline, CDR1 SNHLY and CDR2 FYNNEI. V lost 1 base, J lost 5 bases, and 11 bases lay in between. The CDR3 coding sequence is TGTGCCAGCAGTGAAGGGCGGGGCGGGGAGACCCAGTACTTC. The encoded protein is CASSEGRGGETQYF.

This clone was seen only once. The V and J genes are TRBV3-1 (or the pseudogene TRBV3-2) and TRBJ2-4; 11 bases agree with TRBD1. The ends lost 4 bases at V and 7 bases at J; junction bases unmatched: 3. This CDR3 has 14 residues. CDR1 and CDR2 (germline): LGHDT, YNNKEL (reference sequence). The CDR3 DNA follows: TGTGCCAGCAGCCGAGGGACAGGGGGTAACATTCAGTACTTC. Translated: CASSRGTGGNIQYF.

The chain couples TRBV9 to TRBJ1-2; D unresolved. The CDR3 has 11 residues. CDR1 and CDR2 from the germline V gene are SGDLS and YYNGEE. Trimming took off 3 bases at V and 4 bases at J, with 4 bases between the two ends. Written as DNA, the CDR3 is TGTGCCAGCAGCGGGGGCTATGGCTACACCTTC. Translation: CASSGGYGYTF.

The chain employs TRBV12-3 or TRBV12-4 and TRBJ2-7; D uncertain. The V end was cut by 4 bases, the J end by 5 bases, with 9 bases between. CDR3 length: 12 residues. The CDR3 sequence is CASSWRPDEQYF. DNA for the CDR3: TGTGCCAGCAGTTGGAGACCGGACGAGCAGTACTTC.

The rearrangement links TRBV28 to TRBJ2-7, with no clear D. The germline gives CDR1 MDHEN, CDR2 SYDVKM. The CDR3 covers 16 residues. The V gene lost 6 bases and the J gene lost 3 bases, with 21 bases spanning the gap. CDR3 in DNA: TGTGCCAGCAGGCCCGGCGCCGCACCACCCTTCTACGAGCAGTACTTC. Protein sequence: CASRPGAAPPFYEQYF.

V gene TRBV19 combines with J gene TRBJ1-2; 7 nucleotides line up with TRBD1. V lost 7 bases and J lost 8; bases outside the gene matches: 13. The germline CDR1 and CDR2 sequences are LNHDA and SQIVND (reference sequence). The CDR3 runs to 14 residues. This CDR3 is CASTKGEGAEGYTF. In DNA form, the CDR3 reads TGTGCCAGTACCAAGGGCGAGGGGGCGGAAGGCTACACCTTC.

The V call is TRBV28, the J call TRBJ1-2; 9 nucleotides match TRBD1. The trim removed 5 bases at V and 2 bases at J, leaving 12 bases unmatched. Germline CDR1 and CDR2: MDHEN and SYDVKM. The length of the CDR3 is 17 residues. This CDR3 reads CASSITPNRGPNYGYTF. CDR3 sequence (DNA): TGTGCCAGCAGTATTACCCCAAACAGGGGGCCGAACTATGGCTACACCTTC.

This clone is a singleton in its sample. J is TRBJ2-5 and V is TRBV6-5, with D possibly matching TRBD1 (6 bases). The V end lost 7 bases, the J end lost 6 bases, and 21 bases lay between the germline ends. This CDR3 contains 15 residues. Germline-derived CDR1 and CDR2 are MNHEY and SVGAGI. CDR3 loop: CASTSTRSQGKTQYF. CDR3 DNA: TGTGCCAGCACCTCAACGCGTTCTCAGGGGAAGACCCAGTACTTC.

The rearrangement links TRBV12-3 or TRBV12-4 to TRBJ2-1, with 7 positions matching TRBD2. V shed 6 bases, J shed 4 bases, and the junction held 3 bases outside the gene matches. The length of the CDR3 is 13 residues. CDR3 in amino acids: CASSLGLYNEQFF. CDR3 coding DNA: TGTGCCAGCAGCTTGGGACTATACAATGAGCAGTTCTTC.

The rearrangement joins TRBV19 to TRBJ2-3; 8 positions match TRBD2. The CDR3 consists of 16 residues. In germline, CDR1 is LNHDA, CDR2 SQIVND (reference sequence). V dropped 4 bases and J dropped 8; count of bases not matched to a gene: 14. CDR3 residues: CASSKPGLGNPGTQYF. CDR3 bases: TGTGCCAGTAGTAAACCGGGACTAGGGAATCCGGGTACGCAGTATTTT.

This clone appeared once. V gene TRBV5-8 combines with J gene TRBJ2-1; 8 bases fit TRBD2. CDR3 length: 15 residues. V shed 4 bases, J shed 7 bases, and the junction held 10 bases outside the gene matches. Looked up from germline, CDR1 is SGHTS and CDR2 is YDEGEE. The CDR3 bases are TGTGCCAGCAGCACCGGGACTAGGGTAGGGAATGAGCAGTTCTTC. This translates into CASSTGTRVGNEQFF. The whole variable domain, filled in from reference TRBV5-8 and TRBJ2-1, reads EAGVTQSPTHLIKTRGQQATLRCSPISGHTSVYWYQQALGLGLQFLLWYDEGEERNRGNFPPRFSGRQFPNYSSELNVNALELEDSALYLCASSTGTRVGNEQFFGPGTRLTVL.

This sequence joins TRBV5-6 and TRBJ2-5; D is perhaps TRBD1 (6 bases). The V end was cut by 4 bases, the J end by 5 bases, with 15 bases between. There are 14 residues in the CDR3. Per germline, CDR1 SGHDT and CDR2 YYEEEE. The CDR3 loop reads CASSRDKWGETQYF. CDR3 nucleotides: TGTGCCAGCAGCCGGGACAAGTGGGGGGAGACCCAGTACTTC.

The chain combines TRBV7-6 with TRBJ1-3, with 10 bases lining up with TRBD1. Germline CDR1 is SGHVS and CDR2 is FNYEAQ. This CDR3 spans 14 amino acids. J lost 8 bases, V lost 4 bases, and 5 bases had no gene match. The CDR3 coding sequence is TGTGCCAGCAGCTCGGGACAGGGGAGGGACACCATATATTTT. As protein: CASSSGQGRDTIYF.

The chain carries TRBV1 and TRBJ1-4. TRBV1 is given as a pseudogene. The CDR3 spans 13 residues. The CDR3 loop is CTSSQDEIEKLFF. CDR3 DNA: TGCACCAGCAGCCAAGATGAGATTGAAAAACTGTTTTTT.

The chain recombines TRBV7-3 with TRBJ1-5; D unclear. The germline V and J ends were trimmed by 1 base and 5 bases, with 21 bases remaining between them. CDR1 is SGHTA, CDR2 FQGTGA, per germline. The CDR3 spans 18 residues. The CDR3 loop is CASSLIHTWFKVDQPQHF. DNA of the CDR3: TGTGCCAGCAGCTTAATTCACACCTGGTTTAAGGTGGATCAGCCCCAGCATTTT.